This is a list of T cell receptor beta chains from one sample in a study of shared clonotypes between healthy human individuals. Libraries were prepared by immunoSEQ multiplex PCR; TCRdb keeps only in-frame clonotypes and omits some of them. The sample lists over 850,000 clones; about four fifths were seen once. Sequencing used memory CD4+ T cells from PBMCs. Every receptor here comes from a man between 18 and 35 years old in good health. Some clones in this sample may be carry-over from other donors' samples. The CDR3 runs from the conserved cysteine through the conserved F or W. D genes are given only for firm matches. Size tells how often a clone was seen (once, few, many) or the class of an expanded clone, and some rows leave it out.

D gene,J gene,V gene,clone size,CDR3 DNA,CDR3 protein
-,TRBJ2-3,TRBV5-6,-,TGTGCCAGCAGCTTCTCGAGGACCGGTAGCACAGATACGCAGTATTTT,CASSFSRTGSTDTQYF
TRBD1,TRBJ2-2,TRBV19,-,TGTGCCAGTAGTTCGGGACAGGTCATGAACACCGGGGAGCTGTTTTTT,CASSSGQVMNTGELFF
TRBD2,TRBJ2-1,TRBV4-2,once,TGTGCCAGCAGCCAACATAGCGGGAGGGAGGGCGGTGAGCAGTTCTTC,CASSQHSGREGGEQFF
-,TRBJ1-2,TRBV7-8,few,TGTGCCAGCAGCCTTCGGGAGGGAATCGGTGGCTACACCTTC,CASSLREGIGGYTF
TRBD2,TRBJ2-1,TRBV2,-,TGTGCCAGCGCAGCGGGAGGAGGTTACAATGAGCAGTTCTTC,CASAAGGGYNEQFF
-,TRBJ2-7,TRBV11-2,-,TGTGCCAGCAGCTTCACAGGGCCAGGACTAGACTTC,CASSFTGPGLDF
-,TRBJ1-3,TRBV4-1,few,TGCGCCAGCAGCCAAGAAAGGAGCAGATTAAACACCATATATTTT,CASSQERSRLNTIYF
-,TRBJ2-1,TRBV5-6,few,TGTGCCAGCAGTGGGGCCAGCTCCTACAATGAGCAGTTCTTC,CASSGASSYNEQFF
-,TRBJ2-5,TRBV19,-,TGTGCCAGTAAACCGGGTAGCCGGGGGGAGACCCAGTACTTC,CASKPGSRGETQYF
-,TRBJ1-2,TRBV5-1,-,TGCGCCAGCAGCTTGGACTACAACAGTGGCTACACCTTC,CASSLDYNSGYTF
TRBD1,TRBJ2-1,TRBV5-4,-,TGTGCCAGCAGCAGGGACAGGGTCGTCTTCAATGAGCAGTTCTTC,CASSRDRVVFNEQFF
-,TRBJ1-1,TRBV5-5,many,TGTGCCAGCAGTTCTGGGAACGGCGCTGAAGCTTTCTTT,CASSSGNGAEAFF
TRBD2,TRBJ2-7,TRBV7-2,-,TGTGCCAGCAGCTTAGCGGGAGGGGCCCCTACGTCCTACGAGCAGTACTTC,CASSLAGGAPTSYEQYF
-,TRBJ2-1,TRBV7-2,once,TGTGCCAGCAGCTTAGGCAGGGCCCTTTACAATGAGCAGTTCTTC,CASSLGRALYNEQFF
-,TRBJ2-7,TRBV30,once,TGTGCCTGGACGAGGGGACCCTACGAGCAGTACTTC,CAWTRGPYEQYF
-,TRBJ1-5,TRBV28,once,TGTGCCAGCACCCCGGGTGGTGGCATCTATCAGCCCCAGCATTTT,CASTPGGGIYQPQHF
TRBD1,TRBJ1-1,TRBV10-2,-,TGCGCCAGCACCGGACAGGGTGGGATGAACACTGAAGCTTTCTTT,CASTGQGGMNTEAFF
-,TRBJ1-5,TRBV10-3,-,TGTGCCATCAGTATCTTACAGGGACAGCCCCAGCATTTT,CAISILQGQPQHF
-,TRBJ2-5,TRBV5-1,-,TGCGCCAGCAGCTTGGTTGCGAACCCGGGGGAGACCCAGTACTTC,CASSLVANPGETQYF
-,TRBJ1-3,TRBV5-1,-,TGCGCCAGCAGCTCGGTGGCCGGGGCTGGAAACACCATATATTTT,CASSSVAGAGNTIYF
-,TRBJ2-5,TRBV19,once,TGTGCCAGTAGTAACCGGGGACCCCTTGAGACCCAGTACTTC,CASSNRGPLETQYF
-,TRBJ2-7,TRBV5-4,-,TGTGCCAGCAGCTTGACAGGGAGCTCCTACGAGCAGTACTTC,CASSLTGSSYEQYF
-,TRBJ1-6,TRBV27,once,TGTGCCAGCAGTTACAAAGAAACAGGGTCGTATTCACCCCTCCACTTT,CASSYKETGSYSPLHF
-,TRBJ1-3,TRBV29-1,-,TGCAGCGCGATACGGGACTTCCCTGGAGGCACCATATATTTT,CSAIRDFPGGTIYF
-,TRBJ2-1,TRBV6-4,few,TGTGCCAGCAATGAGCAGTTCTTC,CASNEQFF
TRBD2,TRBJ2-7,TRBV7-2,-,TGTGCCAGCAGCTTAATGGTAGCGGGGGACTACGAGCAGTACTTC,CASSLMVAGDYEQYF
-,TRBJ2-7,TRBV11-2,-,TGTGCCAGCAGCTTAGGGGGGCCTTACGAGCAGTACTTC,CASSLGGPYEQYF
TRBD1,TRBJ2-4,TRBV9,-,TGTGCCAGCAGCGCCACAGGGGGCTTAGCCAAAAACATTCAGTACTTC,CASSATGGLAKNIQYF
-,TRBJ1-1,TRBV19,-,TGTGCCAGTAGCGACCGGGGGGATCAGACTGAAGCTTTCTTT,CASSDRGDQTEAFF
-,TRBJ1-3,TRBV30,-,TGTGCCTGGAGGCTACAGGGTCCTGGAAACACCATATATTTT,CAWRLQGPGNTIYF
TRBD2,TRBJ2-1,TRBV5-4,-,TGTGCCAGCAGGGCGGGAGCGAACCATGAGCAGTTCTTC,CASRAGANHEQFF
-,TRBJ1-1,TRBV28,-,TGTGCCAGCAGTCAAGGGAGGGGGTGGATAAGGAACACTGAAGCTTTCTTT,CASSQGRGWIRNTEAFF
-,TRBJ1-1,TRBV9,-,TGTGCCAGCAGCGTCGAGCTCCGCGGTGAAGCTTTCTTT,CASSVELRGEAFF
-,TRBJ2-2,TRBV4-1,-,TGCGCCAGCAGCCACAACGACAGAGGCGGGGAGCTGTTTTTT,CASSHNDRGGELFF
-,TRBJ1-5,TRBV21-1,many,TGTGCCAGCAGCAAAGAGGATGGGACAGGGGGCTTTGTGGGCAATCAGCCCCAGCATTTT,CASSKEDGTGGFVGNQPQHF
TRBD1,TRBJ1-2,TRBV4-1,-,TGCGCCAGCAGCCAATCCCCGGGACAGGGCTATGGCTACACCTTC,CASSQSPGQGYGYTF
TRBD2,TRBJ2-1,TRBV5-1,-,TGCGCCAGCAGCTTGTCTTCTAGCGGATACAATGAGCAGTTCTTC,CASSLSSSGYNEQFF
-,TRBJ2-5,TRBV7-6,-,TGTGCCAGCAGCCAAATACGGAACCCCCAAGAGACCCAGTACTTC,CASSQIRNPQETQYF
-,TRBJ1-1,TRBV4-3,-,TGCGCCAGCAGCCAAGACAGGGAAGCTTTCTTT,CASSQDREAFF
-,TRBJ2-1,TRBV9,once,TGTGCCAGCACCTTAGACGGGGGCGTCTACAATGAGCAGTTCTTC,CASTLDGGVYNEQFF
-,TRBJ2-3,TRBV19,once,TGTGCGAGTAATGGTGGCACAGATACGCAGTATTTT,CASNGGTDTQYF
TRBD1,TRBJ2-2,TRBV2,-,TGTGCCAGCAGTCGCCAACAGGGGGCCGGGGAGCTGTTTTTT,CASSRQQGAGELFF
TRBD1,TRBJ2-7,TRBV28,-,TGTGCCAGCAGTTCGACAGGGTATGGGGACTACGAGCAGTACTTC,CASSSTGYGDYEQYF
TRBD1,TRBJ1-2,TRBV30,-,TGTGCCTGGAGTGGGACAGGGTCAGGGGGCTACACCTTC,CAWSGTGSGGYTF
-,TRBJ1-1,TRBV7-3,few,TGTGCCAGCAGCTTAACAGGGGGCACTGAAGCTTTCTTT,CASSLTGGTEAFF
-,TRBJ2-6,TRBV5-4,-,TGTGCCAGCAGCTTGGTCTTCCTGGGCTTAGCCTCTGGGGCCAACGTCCTGACTTTC,CASSLVFLGLASGANVLTF
-,TRBJ1-2,TRBV6-1,-,TGTGCCAGCATCCGGGACACGGCCAATAACTATGGCTACACCTTC,CASIRDTANNYGYTF